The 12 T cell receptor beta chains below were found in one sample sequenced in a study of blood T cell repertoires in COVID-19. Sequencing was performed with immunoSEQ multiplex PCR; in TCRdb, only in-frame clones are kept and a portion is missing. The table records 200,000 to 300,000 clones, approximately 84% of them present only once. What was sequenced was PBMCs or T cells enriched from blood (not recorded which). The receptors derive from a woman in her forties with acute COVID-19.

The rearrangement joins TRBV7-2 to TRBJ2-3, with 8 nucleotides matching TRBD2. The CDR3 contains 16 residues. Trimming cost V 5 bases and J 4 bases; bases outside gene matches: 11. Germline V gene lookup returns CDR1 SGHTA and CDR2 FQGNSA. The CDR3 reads CASSVGSGTSADTQYF. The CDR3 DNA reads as TGTGCCAGCAGCGTCGGATCCGGGACTAGTGCAGATACGCAGTATTTT.

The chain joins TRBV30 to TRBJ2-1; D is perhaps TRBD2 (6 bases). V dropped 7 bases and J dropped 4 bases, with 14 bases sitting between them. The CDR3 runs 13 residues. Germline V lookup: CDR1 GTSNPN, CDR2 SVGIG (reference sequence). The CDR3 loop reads CALNTGTYNEQFF. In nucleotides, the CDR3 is TGTGCCTTAAATACCGGGACTTACAATGAGCAGTTCTTC. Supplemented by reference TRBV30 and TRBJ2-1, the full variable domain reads SQTIHQWPATLVQPVGSPLSLECTVEGTSNPNLYWYRQAAGRGLQLLFYSVGIGQISSEVPQNLSASRPQDRQFILSSKKLLLSDSGFYLCALNTGTYNEQFFGPGTRLTVL.

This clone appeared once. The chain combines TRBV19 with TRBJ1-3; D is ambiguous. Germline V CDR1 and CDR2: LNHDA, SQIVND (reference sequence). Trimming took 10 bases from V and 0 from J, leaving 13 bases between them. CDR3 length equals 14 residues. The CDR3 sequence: CATTYPSSGNTIYF. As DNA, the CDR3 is TGTGCCACCACTTACCCGAGCTCTGGAAACACCATATATTTT.

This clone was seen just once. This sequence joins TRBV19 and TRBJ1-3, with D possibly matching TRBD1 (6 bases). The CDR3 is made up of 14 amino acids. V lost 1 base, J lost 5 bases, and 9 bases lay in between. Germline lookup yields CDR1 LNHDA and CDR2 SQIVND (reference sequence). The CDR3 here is CASSIVDSRNTIYF. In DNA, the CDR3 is TGTGCCAGTAGTATAGTGGACAGTAGAAACACCATATATTTT.

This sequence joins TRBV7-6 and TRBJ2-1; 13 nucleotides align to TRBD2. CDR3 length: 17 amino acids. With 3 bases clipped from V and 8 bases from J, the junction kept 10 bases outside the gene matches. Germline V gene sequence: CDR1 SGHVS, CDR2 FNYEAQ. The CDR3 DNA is TGTGCCAGCAGCTTTCTCACCGGGACTAGCGGGATCGATGAGCAGTTCTTC. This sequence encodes CASSFLTGTSGIDEQFF.

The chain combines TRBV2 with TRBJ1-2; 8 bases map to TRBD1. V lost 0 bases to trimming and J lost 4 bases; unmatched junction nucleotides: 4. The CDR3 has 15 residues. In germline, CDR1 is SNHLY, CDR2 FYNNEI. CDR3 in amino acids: CASSEAGTGFYGYTF. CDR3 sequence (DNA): TGTGCCAGCAGTGAAGCCGGGACAGGTTTCTATGGCTACACCTTC.

The CDR3 region has the DNA TGCAGCGCCAAGACAGGGTCTTACAATGAGCAGTTCTTC. Residues: CSAKTGSYNEQFF. V is TRBV29-1 and J is TRBJ2-1, with TRBD1 matching 7 bases. The CDR3 is 13 amino acids. Germline V gene lookup returns CDR1 SQVTM and CDR2 ANQGSEA. The V gene end was trimmed by 7 bases and the J gene end by 4 bases; junction bases not matched to a gene: 7.

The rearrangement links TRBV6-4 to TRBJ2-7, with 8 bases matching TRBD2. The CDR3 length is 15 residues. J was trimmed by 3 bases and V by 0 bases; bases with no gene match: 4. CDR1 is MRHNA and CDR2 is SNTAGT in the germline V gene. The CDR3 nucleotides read TGTGCCAGCAGTGACTCTAGCGGGAACGACTACGAGCAGTACTTC. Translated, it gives CASSDSSGNDYEQYF.

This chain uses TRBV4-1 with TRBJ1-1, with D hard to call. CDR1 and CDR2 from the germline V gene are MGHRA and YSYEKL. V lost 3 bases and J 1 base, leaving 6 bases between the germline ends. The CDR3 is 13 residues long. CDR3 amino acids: CASSQRRNTEAFF. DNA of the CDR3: TGCGCCAGCAGCCAGAGGAGGAACACTGAAGCTTTCTTT.

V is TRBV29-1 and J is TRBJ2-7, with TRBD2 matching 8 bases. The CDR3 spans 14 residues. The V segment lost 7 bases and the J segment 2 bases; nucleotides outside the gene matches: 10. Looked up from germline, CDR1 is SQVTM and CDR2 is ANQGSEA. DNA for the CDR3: TGCAGCGCGACCGGGAGGGACGGAGCCTACGAGCAGTACTTC. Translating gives CSATGRDGAYEQYF.

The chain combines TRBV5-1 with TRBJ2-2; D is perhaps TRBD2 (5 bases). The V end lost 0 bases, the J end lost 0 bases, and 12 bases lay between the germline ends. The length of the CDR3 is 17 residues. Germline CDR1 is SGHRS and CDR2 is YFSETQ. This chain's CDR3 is CASSLADFGANTGELFF. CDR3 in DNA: TGCGCCAGCAGCTTGGCCGATTTCGGGGCGAACACCGGGGAGCTGTTTTTT.

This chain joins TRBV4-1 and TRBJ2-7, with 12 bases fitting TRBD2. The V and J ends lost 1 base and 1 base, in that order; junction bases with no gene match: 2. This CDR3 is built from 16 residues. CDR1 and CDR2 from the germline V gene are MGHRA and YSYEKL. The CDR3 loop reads CASSQGLAGASYEQYF. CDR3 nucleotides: TGCGCCAGCAGCCAAGGACTAGCGGGAGCGTCCTACGAGCAGTACTTC.